This T cell receptor beta chain was identified in a study of blood T cell repertoires in COVID-19. Background on the study: Samples of COVID-19 (acute and convalescent) were obtained from the United States, Italy and Spain. Sample material is recorded as cDNA or gDNA derived from T cells, B-cell-depleted T cells, or PBMCs.

Original data processing: Amplification of reference gene primers was used by the study to estimate nucleated cell counts. The protocol was immunoSEQ multiplex PCR, while the TCRdb copy is restricted to in-frame clones and leaves out a portion. The V and J calls and the clone size are those of that table, but D and trimming were determined from the DNA. This sample has about 44,000 clones, with around 84% found just once. Trimming cost V 1 base and J 4 bases; bases outside gene matches: 4. The CDR3 length is 16 residues. Germline CDR1 and CDR2: SGHVS and FNYEAQ. Sample: peripheral blood. The chain couples TRBV7-6 to TRBJ1-5; 10 bases match TRBD1. The receptor's source is a human donor in a cohort sampled during active COVID-19. This CDR3 reads CASSLGTGGGNQPQHF. CDR3 bases: TGTGCCAGCAGCTTAGGGACAGGGGGAGGGAATCAGCCCCAGCATTTT. The full variable domain, with the rest looked up from reference TRBV7-6 and TRBJ1-5, is GAGVSQSPRYKVTKRGQDVALRCDPISGHVSLYWYRQALGQGPEFLTYFNYEAQQDKSGLPNDRFSAERPEGSISTLTIQRTEQRDSAMYRCASSLGTGGGNQPQHFGDGTRLSIL.